The 23 T cell receptor beta chains below all came from one sample that was sequenced in a study of T-cell reconstitution after alpha-beta-depleted transplantation in children (dated by TCRdb to 2016 to 2017). Receptor libraries were prepared by PCR. Sequenced on an Illumina HiSeq 2500. TCR libraries were prepared with molecular barcoding, using unique molecular identifiers to normalize TCRbeta repertoire quantification. In TCRdb, the public reads were trimmed at Q25 with fastp and aligned with MiXCR, with productive beta chains retained. One record per CDR3 amino acid sequence lists the most common genes and DNA. This sample has roughly 610,000 distinct CDR3 sequences in its table, and about 11% of those were observed once. Jointly, the top ten make up 4% to 5% of the sample. Sequenced here: PBMCs from the stem cell graft donor, sampled from the stem cell graft. These receptor sequences come from a human donor who donated a stem cell graft to a child with acute myeloid leukemia.

This clonotype was found many times. J is TRBJ2-1 and V is TRBV4-3, with TRBD2 identical over 11 bases. Germline V gives CDR1 LGHNA, CDR2 YSLEER. The CDR3 spans 17 residues. V was pared by 1 base and J by 7 bases, with 9 bases of the junction left unmatched. CDR3 DNA: TGCGCCAGCAGCCAAGGGTCTAATAGCGGGAGGGCAAATGAGCAGTTCTTC. Translating gives CASSQGSNSGRANEQFF.

This clonotype was found a few times. V is TRBV29-1 and J is TRBJ2-1, with D hard to call. V lost 3 bases and J 8 bases, leaving 2 bases between the germline ends. CDR3 size: 9 residues. CDR1 and CDR2 from the germline V gene are SQVTM and ANQGSEA. CDR3 loop: CSVDYEQFF. Written as DNA, the CDR3 is TGCAGCGTTGATTATGAGCAGTTCTTC.

This clonotype was counted between two and nine times. The V gene is TRBV20-1, the J gene TRBJ1-1; 8 bases are shared with TRBD1. The CDR3 sequence is 12 residues long. The V gene's germline CDR1 is DFQATT and CDR2 SNEGSKA (reference sequence). V shed 5 bases, J shed 4 bases, and the junction held 3 bases outside the gene matches. Written as DNA, the CDR3 is TGCAGTGCTGGACAGGGTAGCACTGAAGCTTTCTTT. Residues: CSAGQGSTEAFF.

The chain combines TRBV5-1 with TRBJ2-1, with 10 bases matching TRBD2. Germline CDR1 and CDR2: SGHRS and YFSETQ. This CDR3 is built from 16 residues. J gave up 5 bases and V 0 bases, and 5 bases lay outside the gene matches. The CDR3 loop reads CASSLGSSGSHNEQFF. The CDR3 region has the DNA TGCGCCAGCAGCTTGGGATCTAGCGGGAGCCACAATGAGCAGTTCTTC.

This clonotype was observed a handful of times. CDR3 region: CASSSGPAKYF. Written as DNA, the CDR3 is TGCGCCAGCAGCTCCGGACCCGCGAAGTACTTC. The rearrangement uses TRBV5-1 and TRBJ2-7; D unclear. Germline V lookup: CDR1 SGHRS, CDR2 YFSETQ. This CDR3 region has 11 residues. Trimming removed 3 bases from V and 11 bases from J, with 12 bases in between.

This clonotype was seen only a few times. The rearrangement links TRBV27 to TRBJ1-1; D is possibly TRBD1 (5 bases). The CDR3 sequence is 13 residues long. CDR1 is MNHEY, CDR2 SMNVEV, per germline (reference sequence). Trimming took off 8 bases at V and 4 bases at J, with 14 bases between the two ends. CDR3 loop: CASGPPGTTEAFF. DNA for the CDR3: TGTGCCAGCGGTCCCCCGGGGACCACTGAAGCTTTCTTT.

This clonotype was counted only a few times. The chain recombines TRBV29-1 with TRBJ2-5, with 8 nucleotides matching TRBD1. Unmatched junction bases numbered 13, after V lost 5 bases and J lost 5 bases. CDR1 and CDR2 (germline): SQVTM, ANQGSEA. The length of the CDR3 is 15 residues. CDR3 DNA sequence: TGCAGCGTTTTCCCCGGGCAGGGGGCAGGGGAGACCCAGTACTTC. This translates into CSVFPGQGAGETQYF.

This clonotype came up many times. The chain recombines TRBV9 with TRBJ2-2; 8 bases match TRBD1. This CDR3 region has 13 residues. J gave up 6 bases and V 4 bases, and 2 bases lay outside the gene matches. Germline-derived CDR1 and CDR2 are SGDLS and YYNGEE. The CDR3 here is CASSSRGPGELFF. The CDR3 DNA follows: TGTGCCAGCAGCTCCAGGGGGCCCGGGGAGCTGTTTTTT.

This clonotype has more than one count but fewer than ten. This chain links TRBV7-2 with TRBJ2-1, with 9 positions matching TRBD2. Trimming cost V 1 base and J 6 bases; bases outside gene matches: 7. Germline V CDR1 and CDR2: SGHTA, FQGNSA. The CDR3 contains 16 residues. CDR3 in amino acids: CASSLDFTSGSNEQFF. The CDR3 coding sequence is TGTGCCAGCAGCTTAGATTTTACTAGCGGGTCCAATGAGCAGTTCTTC.

The chain has TRBV27 and TRBJ1-5; 9 nucleotides agree with TRBD1. V lost 2 bases to trimming and J lost 0 bases; unmatched junction nucleotides: 8. The CDR3 loop spans 18 amino acids. CDR1 and CDR2 from the germline V gene are MNHEY and SMNVEV (reference sequence). The CDR3, as DNA: TGTGCCAGCAGTTTACGCGGGACAGGGAGAGATAGCAATCAGCCCCAGCATTTT. It specifies CASSLRGTGRDSNQPQHF.

This clonotype has ten or more counts. The J gene is TRBJ2-3, the V gene TRBV29-1; 7 positions agree with TRBD1. J was trimmed by 4 bases and V by 7 bases; bases with no gene match: 11. The CDR3 runs to 14 residues. CDR1 and CDR2 (germline): SQVTM, ANQGSEA. The CDR3 DNA reads as TGCAGCGCCTCCGACAGGGTTGTCGCAGATACGCAGTATTTT. Translation gives CSASDRVVADTQYF.

This clonotype was seen a few times. The rearrangement joins TRBV20-1 to TRBJ2-7, with D perhaps TRBD1 (6 bases). The ends were cut back, 0 bases at V and 0 bases at J, with 12 bases in the middle. The CDR3 spans 15 residues. The germline V gene encodes CDR1 DFQATT and CDR2 SNEGSKA (reference sequence). CDR3 nucleotide sequence: TGCAGTGCTAGAGATGGAGGACAGAGCTCCTACGAGCAGTACTTC. This gives the protein CSARDGGQSSYEQYF.

This clonotype has a handful of counts. The J gene is TRBJ2-1, the V gene TRBV29-1; 8 bases align to TRBD2. The length of the CDR3 is 17 residues. Per germline, CDR1 SQVTM and CDR2 ANQGSEA. J gave up 0 bases and V 6 bases, and 13 bases lay outside the gene matches. CDR3: CSVVGGAGGPSYNEQFF. For the CDR3, the DNA is TGCAGCGTCGTGGGGGGGGCGGGAGGTCCCTCCTACAATGAGCAGTTCTTC.

The chain links TRBV9 to TRBJ1-1; tentative D call: TRBD1 (6 bases). V lost 0 bases and J lost 6, with 12 bases in between. The length of the CDR3 is 14 residues. CDR1 SGDLS and CDR2 YYNGEE come from the germline V gene. CDR3 protein: CASSVGQGWAEAFF. The CDR3 bases are TGTGCCAGCAGCGTAGGGCAGGGGTGGGCTGAAGCTTTCTTT.

This clonotype has a count of ten or more. This rearrangement joins TRBV7-3 to TRBJ2-1, with D possibly being TRBD2 (5 bases). Germline V gives CDR1 SGHTA, CDR2 FQGTGA. This CDR3 spans 12 amino acids. The V gene lost 3 bases and the J gene lost 8 bases, with 8 bases spanning the gap. The CDR3 protein is CASSLIGDEQFF. The CDR3 nucleotides are TGTGCCAGCAGCTTGATCGGGGATGAGCAGTTCTTC.

This clonotype has only a few counts. The chain couples TRBV5-5 to TRBJ1-5; TRBD1 agrees at 7 bases. Germline V gene sequence: CDR1 SGHKS, CDR2 YYEKEE (reference sequence). The junction had 14 bases not matched to a gene; V was cut back by 4 bases and J by 7 bases. There are 16 residues in the CDR3. Written as DNA, the CDR3 is TGTGCCAGCAGCCTCCTCCAACAGGGGCGTCAACAGCCCCAGCATTTT. Its translation: CASSLLQQGRQQPQHF.

This clonotype was picked up a small number of times. This sequence joins TRBV7-2 and TRBJ1-1; D is ambiguous. The CDR3 totals 15 residues. Germline CDR1 is SGHTA and CDR2 is FQGNSA. The V gene lost 4 bases and the J gene lost 1 base, with 13 bases spanning the gap. The CDR3 DNA sequence: TGTGCCAGCAGCTCGGGCTCTGGGAGGAACACTGAAGCTTTCTTT. It encodes CASSSGSGRNTEAFF.

The chain combines TRBV6-1 with TRBJ2-5, with 10 bases fitting TRBD1. Unmatched junction bases numbered 6, after V lost 10 bases and J lost 4 bases. CDR1 is MNHNS, CDR2 SASEGT, per germline. The CDR3 has 13 residues. CDR3 coding DNA: TGTGCCACAAGACAGGGGGCACGAGAGACCCAGTACTTC. Translation: CATRQGARETQYF.

In this sample, this clonotype turned up a few times. The gene calls are TRBV20-1 and TRBJ1-1; the D is unclear. The CDR3 has 13 amino acids. Germline V gives CDR1 DFQATT, CDR2 SNEGSKA (reference sequence). Between the trimmed V and J ends, which lost 4 bases and 3 bases, there was a span of 12 bases. As DNA, the CDR3 is TGCAGTGCTACTGCAAACGTGGACACTGAAGCTTTCTTT. Translating gives CSATANVDTEAFF.

This clonotype was seen more than once but under ten times. The V gene is TRBV7-2, the J gene TRBJ1-1; D not certain. The germline V gene has CDR1 SGHTA and CDR2 FQGNSA. The CDR3 loop spans 14 amino acids. Trimming removed 5 bases from V and 4 bases from J, with 14 bases in between. The CDR3 here is CASSTSRVTTEAFF. Here the CDR3 DNA reads TGTGCCAGCAGCACAAGTCGGGTAACCACTGAAGCTTTCTTT.

This clonotype was recorded a few times. The chain uses TRBV7-9 and TRBJ2-1; the D gene is possibly TRBD2 (6 bases). The CDR3 covers 16 residues. Germline V gene sequence: CDR1 SEHNR, CDR2 FQNEAQ (reference sequence). V lost 2 bases and J lost 5, with 16 bases in between. The CDR3 nucleotides read TGTGCCAGCAGCTTAACGGGACTGGGCACCGACAATGAGCAGTTCTTC. This sequence encodes CASSLTGLGTDNEQFF.

This clonotype was seen a few times. The V gene is TRBV7-2, the J gene TRBJ2-7; 10 nucleotides line up with TRBD2. The ends lost 0 bases at V and 6 bases at J; junction bases unmatched: 5. The CDR3 covers 15 residues. CDR1 is SGHTA, CDR2 FQGNSA, per germline. The CDR3 coding sequence is TGTGCCAGCAGCTTAGCGCTAGCGGGAGCAGGCGAGCAGTACTTC. Translated: CASSLALAGAGEQYF.

This clonotype was seen many times. This chain connects TRBV7-2 to TRBJ2-1; 11 bases fit TRBD1. V was pared by 7 bases and J by 6 bases, with 11 bases of the junction left unmatched. Per the germline V gene, CDR1 is SGHTA and CDR2 is FQGNSA. The CDR3 is made up of 16 amino acids. CDR3: CASNPQTGTGGNEQFF. In DNA, the CDR3 is TGTGCCAGCAACCCACAAACAGGGACAGGGGGCAATGAGCAGTTCTTC.